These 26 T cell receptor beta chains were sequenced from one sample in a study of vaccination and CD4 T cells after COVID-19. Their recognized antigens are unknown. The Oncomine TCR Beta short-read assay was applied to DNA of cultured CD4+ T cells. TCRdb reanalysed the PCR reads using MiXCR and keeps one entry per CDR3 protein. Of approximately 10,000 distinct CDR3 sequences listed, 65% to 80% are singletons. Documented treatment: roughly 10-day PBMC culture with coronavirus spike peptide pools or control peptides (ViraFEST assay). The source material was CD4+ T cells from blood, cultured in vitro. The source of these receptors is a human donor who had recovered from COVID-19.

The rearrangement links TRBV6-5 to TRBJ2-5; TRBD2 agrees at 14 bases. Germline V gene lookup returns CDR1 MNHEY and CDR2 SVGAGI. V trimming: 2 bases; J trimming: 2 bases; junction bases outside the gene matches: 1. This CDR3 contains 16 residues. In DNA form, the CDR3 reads TGTGCCAGCAGTTACGGACTAGCGGGAGGACAAGAGACCCAGTACTTC. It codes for CASSYGLAGGQETQYF.

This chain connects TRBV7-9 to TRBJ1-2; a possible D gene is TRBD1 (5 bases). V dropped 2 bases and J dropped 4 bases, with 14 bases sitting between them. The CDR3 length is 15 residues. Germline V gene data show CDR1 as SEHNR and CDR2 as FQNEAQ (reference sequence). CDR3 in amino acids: CASSLFGADVYGYTF. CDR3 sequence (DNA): TGTGCCAGCAGCTTATTCGGGGCAGATGTCTATGGCTACACCTTC.

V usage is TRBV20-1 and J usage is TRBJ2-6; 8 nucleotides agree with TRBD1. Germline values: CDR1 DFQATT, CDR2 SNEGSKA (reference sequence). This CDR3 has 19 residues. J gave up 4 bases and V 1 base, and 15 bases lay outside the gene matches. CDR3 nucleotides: TGCAGTGCTAGAGTATATCGACAGGGGAATACATCCGGGGCCAACGTCCTGACTTTC. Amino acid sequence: CSARVYRQGNTSGANVLTF.

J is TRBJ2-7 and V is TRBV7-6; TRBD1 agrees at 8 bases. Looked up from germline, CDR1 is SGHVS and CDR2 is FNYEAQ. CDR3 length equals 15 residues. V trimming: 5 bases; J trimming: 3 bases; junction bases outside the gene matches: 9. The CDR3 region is CASSPLDRGLYEQYF. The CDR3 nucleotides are TGTGCCAGCAGCCCTCTCGACAGGGGACTCTACGAGCAGTACTTC.

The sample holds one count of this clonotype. The CDR3 spells CASSSGLAYEQYF. The CDR3 DNA reads TGTGCCAGCAGCTCGGGACTAGCCTACGAGCAGTACTTC. V gene TRBV7-2 combines with J gene TRBJ2-7, with 8 bases that match TRBD2. The germline gives CDR1 SGHTA, CDR2 FQGNSA. CDR3 length: 13 amino acids. J was trimmed by 2 bases and V by 4 bases; bases with no gene match: 1. The full variable domain, completed using reference TRBV7-2 and TRBJ2-7, is GAGVSQSPSNKVTEKGKDVELRCDPISGHTALYWYRQSLGQGLEFLIYFQGNSAPDKSGLPSDRFSAERTGGSVSTLTIQRTQQEDSAVYLCASSSGLAYEQYFGPGTRLTVT.

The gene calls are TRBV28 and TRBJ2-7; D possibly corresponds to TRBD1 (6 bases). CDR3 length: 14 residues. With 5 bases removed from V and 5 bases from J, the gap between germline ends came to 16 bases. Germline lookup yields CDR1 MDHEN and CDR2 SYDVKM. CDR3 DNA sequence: TGTGCCAGCAGTCCCCAGGGACAACGTAACGAGCAGTACTTC. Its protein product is CASSPQGQRNEQYF.

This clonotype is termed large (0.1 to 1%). This chain's CDR3 is CATSEQGAGNQPQHF. The CDR3 DNA sequence: TGTGCCACCAGTGAGCAGGGGGCAGGCAATCAGCCCCAGCATTTT. This chain links TRBV24-1 with TRBJ1-5; 8 bases line up with TRBD1. V lost 4 bases, J lost 2 bases, and 3 bases stayed unmatched. Germline-derived CDR1 and CDR2 are KGHDR and SFDVKD. This CDR3 contains 15 residues.

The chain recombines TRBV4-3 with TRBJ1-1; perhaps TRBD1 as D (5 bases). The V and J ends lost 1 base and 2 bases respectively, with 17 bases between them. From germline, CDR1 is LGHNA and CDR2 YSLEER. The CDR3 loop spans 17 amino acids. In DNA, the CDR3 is TGCGCCAGCAGCCAAGGGATCCAGGGTGAAGGAAACACTGAAGCTTTCTTT. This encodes CASSQGIQGEGNTEAFF.

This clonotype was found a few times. Here the CDR3 reads CSAKGGTEYSNQPQHF. CDR3 bases: TGCAGTGCTAAGGGTGGGACGGAGTATAGCAATCAGCCCCAGCATTTT. This rearrangement joins TRBV20-1 to TRBJ1-5, with D perhaps TRBD1 (5 bases). CDR3 length: 16 amino acids. V was shortened by 4 bases and J by 0 bases, with 16 bases between the two germline ends. CDR1 is DFQATT, CDR2 SNEGSKA, per germline (reference sequence).

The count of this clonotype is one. In nucleotides, the CDR3 is TGTGCCAGCAGTGAGGATACCGGGACACTTCAGTACTTC. This gives the protein CASSEDTGTLQYF. The chain carries TRBV6-1 and TRBJ2-4; weak D call: TRBD1 (6 bases). Germline CDR1 and CDR2: MNHNS and SASEGT. CDR3 length: 13 residues. The germline V and J ends were trimmed by 3 bases and 11 bases, with 14 bases remaining between them.

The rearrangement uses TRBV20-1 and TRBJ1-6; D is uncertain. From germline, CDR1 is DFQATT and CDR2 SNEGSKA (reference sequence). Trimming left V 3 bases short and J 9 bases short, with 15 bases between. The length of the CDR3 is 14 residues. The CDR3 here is CSASVRGFGSPLHF. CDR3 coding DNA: TGCAGTGCTAGTGTACGGGGTTTTGGTTCACCCCTCCACTTT.

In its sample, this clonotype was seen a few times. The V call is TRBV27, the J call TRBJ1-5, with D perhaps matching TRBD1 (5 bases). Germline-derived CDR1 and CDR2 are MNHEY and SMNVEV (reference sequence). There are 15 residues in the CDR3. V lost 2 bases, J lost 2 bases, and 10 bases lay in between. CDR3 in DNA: TGTGCCAGCAGTTTAATAGGGGATGGCAATCAGCCCCAGCATTTT. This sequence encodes CASSLIGDGNQPQHF.

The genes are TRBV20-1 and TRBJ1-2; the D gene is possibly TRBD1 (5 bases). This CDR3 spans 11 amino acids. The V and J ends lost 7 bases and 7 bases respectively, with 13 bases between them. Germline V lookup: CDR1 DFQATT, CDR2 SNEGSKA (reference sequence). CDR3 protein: CSGGLEGGYTF. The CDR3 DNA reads TGCAGTGGGGGACTTGAAGGTGGCTACACCTTC.

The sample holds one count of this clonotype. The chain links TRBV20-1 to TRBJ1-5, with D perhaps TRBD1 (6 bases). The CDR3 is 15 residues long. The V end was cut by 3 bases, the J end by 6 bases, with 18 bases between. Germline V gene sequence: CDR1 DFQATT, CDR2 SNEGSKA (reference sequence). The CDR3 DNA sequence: TGCAGTGCTAGCGCCACAGGGTCTTTTAGTCAGCCCCAGCATTTT. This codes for CSASATGSFSQPQHF.

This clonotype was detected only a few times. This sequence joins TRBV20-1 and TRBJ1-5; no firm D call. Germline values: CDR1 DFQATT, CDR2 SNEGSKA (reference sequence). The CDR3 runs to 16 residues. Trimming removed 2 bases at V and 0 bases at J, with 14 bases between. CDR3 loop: CSARSQLAVSNQPQHF. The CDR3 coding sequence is TGCAGTGCTAGATCTCAACTGGCCGTTAGCAATCAGCCCCAGCATTTT.

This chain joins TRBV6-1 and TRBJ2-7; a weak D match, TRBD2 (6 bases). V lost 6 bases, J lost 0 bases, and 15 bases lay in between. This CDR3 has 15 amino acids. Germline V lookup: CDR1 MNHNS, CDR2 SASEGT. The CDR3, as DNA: TGTGCCAGCAGACCGGGGGTACCTAGCTCCTACGAGCAGTACTTC. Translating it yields CASRPGVPSSYEQYF.

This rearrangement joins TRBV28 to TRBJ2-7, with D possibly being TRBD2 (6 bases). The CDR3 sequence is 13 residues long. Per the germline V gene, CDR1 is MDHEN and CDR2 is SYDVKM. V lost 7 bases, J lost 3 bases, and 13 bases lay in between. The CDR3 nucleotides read TGTGCCAGCAACCCTAGCGCCGGCTACGAGCAGTACTTC. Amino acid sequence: CASNPSAGYEQYF.

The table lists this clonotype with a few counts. The CDR3 DNA follows: TGTGCCAGCAGTCGGACAGGAGCTGGAAACACCATATATTTT. It specifies CASSRTGAGNTIYF. The rearrangement uses TRBV28 and TRBJ1-3; TRBD1 agrees at 7 bases. CDR3 size: 14 residues. Germline V CDR1 and CDR2: MDHEN, SYDVKM. V was clipped by 5 bases and J by 2 bases; unmatched bases: 3.

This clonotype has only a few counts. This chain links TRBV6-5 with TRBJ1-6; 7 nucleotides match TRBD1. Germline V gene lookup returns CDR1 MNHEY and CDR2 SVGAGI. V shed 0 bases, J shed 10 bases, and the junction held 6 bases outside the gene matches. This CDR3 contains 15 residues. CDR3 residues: CASSYSDRVGSPLHF. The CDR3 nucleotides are TGTGCCAGCAGTTACTCAGACAGGGTCGGGTCACCCCTCCACTTT.

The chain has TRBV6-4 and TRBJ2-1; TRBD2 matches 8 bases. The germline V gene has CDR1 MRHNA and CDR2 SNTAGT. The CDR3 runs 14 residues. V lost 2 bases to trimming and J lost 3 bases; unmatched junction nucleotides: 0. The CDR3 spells CASSDAGGYNEQFF. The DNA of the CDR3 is TGTGCCAGCAGTGACGCGGGAGGCTACAATGAGCAGTTCTTC.

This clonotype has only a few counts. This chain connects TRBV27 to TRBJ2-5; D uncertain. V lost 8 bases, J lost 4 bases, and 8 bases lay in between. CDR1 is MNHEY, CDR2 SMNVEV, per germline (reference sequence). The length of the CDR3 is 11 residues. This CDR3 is CASRTLETQYF. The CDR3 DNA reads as TGTGCCAGCCGGACCCTAGAGACCCAGTACTTC.

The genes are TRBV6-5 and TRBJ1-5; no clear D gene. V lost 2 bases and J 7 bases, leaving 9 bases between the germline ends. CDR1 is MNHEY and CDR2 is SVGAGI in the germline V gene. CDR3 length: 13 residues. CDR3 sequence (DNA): TGTGCCAGCAGTTACCGCCTCGGGCAGCCCCAGCATTTT. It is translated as CASSYRLGQPQHF.

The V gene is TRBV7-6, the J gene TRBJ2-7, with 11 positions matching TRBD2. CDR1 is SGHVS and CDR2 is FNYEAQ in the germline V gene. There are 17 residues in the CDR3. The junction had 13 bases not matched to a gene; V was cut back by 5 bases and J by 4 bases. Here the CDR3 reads CASSLGAAGLAAYEQYF. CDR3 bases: TGTGCCAGCAGCCTTGGGGCCGCGGGACTAGCGGCTTACGAGCAGTACTTC.

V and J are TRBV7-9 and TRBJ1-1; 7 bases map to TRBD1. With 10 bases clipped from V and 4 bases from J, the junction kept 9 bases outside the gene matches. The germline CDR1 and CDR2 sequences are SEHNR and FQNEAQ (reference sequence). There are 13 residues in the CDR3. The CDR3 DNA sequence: TGTGCCAACGCCGACAGGGCTGGCACTGAAGCTTTCTTT. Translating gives CANADRAGTEAFF.

CDR3: CSADVVNEQYF. The CDR3 DNA is TGCAGTGCGGACGTGGTAAACGAGCAGTACTTC. The chain carries TRBV20-1 and TRBJ2-7; the D is unclear. Germline V gene data show CDR1 as DFQATT and CDR2 as SNEGSKA (reference sequence). V was trimmed by 6 bases and J by 5 bases, leaving 11 bases between them. The CDR3 has 11 residues.

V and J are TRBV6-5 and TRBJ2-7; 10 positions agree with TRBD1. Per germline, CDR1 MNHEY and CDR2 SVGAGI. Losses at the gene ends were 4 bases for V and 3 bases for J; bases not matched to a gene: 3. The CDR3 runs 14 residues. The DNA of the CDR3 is TGTGCCAGCAGTTTCCGGGACAGGGGCTACGAGCAGTACTTC. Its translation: CASSFRDRGYEQYF.